These 15 T cell receptor beta chains came from one sample sequenced in a study of T cell responses to AZD1222 COVID-19 vaccine. Libraries were prepared by immunoSEQ multiplex PCR; TCRdb keeps only in-frame clonotypes and omits some of them. The top ten hold roughly 1.8% of the sample, which has approximately 200,000 clones, roughly 94% seen once. Material: peripheral blood, obtained 28 days after the second dose of the MenACWY control vaccine. The source of these receptors is an adult who received the MenACWY meningococcal vaccine as a control.

V is TRBV28 and J is TRBJ1-1; TRBD1 might be the D (6 bases). This CDR3 spans 15 amino acids. Germline V gene data show CDR1 as MDHEN and CDR2 as SYDVKM. V lost 3 bases and J lost 5, with 16 bases in between. The CDR3 loop reads CASSFPRLGGTEAFF. CDR3 DNA sequence: TGTGCCAGCAGTTTCCCAAGGTTAGGGGGGACTGAAGCTTTCTTT.

The V and J genes are TRBV3-1 (or the pseudogene TRBV3-2) and TRBJ1-6; D call uncertain. CDR3 length: 18 amino acids. CDR1 is LGHDT and CDR2 is YNNKEL in the germline V gene (reference sequence). The V end lost 4 bases, the J end lost 5 bases, and 21 bases lay between the germline ends. For the CDR3, the DNA is TGTGCCAGCAGCCTAAAGGGTCCCATCATACATCATAATTCACCCCTCCACTTT. Translating it yields CASSLKGPIIHHNSPLHF.

The rearrangement joins TRBV20-1 to TRBJ2-7; D gene unclear. CDR3 length: 11 amino acids. CDR1 and CDR2 (germline): DFQATT, SNEGSKA (reference sequence). The ends were cut back, 6 bases at V and 5 bases at J, with 11 bases in the middle. CDR3 region: CSAADGHEQYF. CDR3 sequence (DNA): TGCAGTGCGGCCGACGGACACGAGCAGTACTTC.

The chain is built from TRBV15 and TRBJ2-3, with D perhaps assigned TRBD1 or TRBD2 (6 bases each). Trimming stripped 0 bases from V and 5 bases from J, with 18 bases between. The CDR3 consists of 17 residues. Germline V gene sequence: CDR1 LNHNV, CDR2 YYDKDF (reference sequence). The CDR3 region has the DNA TGTGCCACCAGCAGAGACGGTGAGGGGAAGGGGGGAGATACGCAGTATTTT. As protein: CATSRDGEGKGGDTQYF. The entire variable domain, with the rest obtained from reference TRBV15 and TRBJ2-3, is as follows: DAMVIQNPRYQVTQFGKPVTLSCSQTLNHNVMYWYQQKSSQAPKLLFHYYDKDFNNEADTPDNFQSRRPNTSFCFLDIRSPGLGDTAMYLCATSRDGEGKGGDTQYFGPGTRLTVL.

The rearrangement joins TRBV2 to TRBJ1-1, with D unclear. Trimming removed 8 bases from V and 4 bases from J, with 8 bases in between. Germline-derived CDR1 and CDR2 are SNHLY and FYNNEI. CDR3 length: 11 residues. CDR3 coding DNA: TGTGCCAGCGGAGGGTTCACTGAAGCTTTCTTT. Translation: CASGGFTEAFF.

The chain links TRBV2 to TRBJ1-4; D is unclear. From germline, CDR1 is SNHLY and CDR2 FYNNEI. Trimming cost V 4 bases and J 8 bases, with 8 bases left between them. This CDR3 has 12 residues. The CDR3 region has the DNA TGTGCCAGCAGTGTTCTGAGAGAAAAACTGTTTTTT. It encodes CASSVLREKLFF.

This chain links TRBV28 with TRBJ1-5, with 9 bases matching TRBD1. V shed 5 bases and J 5 bases; nucleotides not matched to a gene: 10. Germline values: CDR1 MDHEN, CDR2 SYDVKM. The CDR3 is made up of 16 amino acids. CDR3 coding DNA: TGTGCCAGCAGTCCCGGACAGGGGAAGGGGTATCAGCCCCAGCATTTT. This gives the protein CASSPGQGKGYQPQHF.

The V gene is TRBV7-9, the J gene TRBJ2-7; D tentatively fits TRBD1 or TRBD2 (5 bases each). Per the germline V gene, CDR1 is SEHNR and CDR2 is FQNEAQ (reference sequence). The V end lost 8 bases, the J end lost 3 bases, and 11 bases lay between the germline ends. CDR3 size: 12 residues. The CDR3 region is CASLGPLYEQYF. CDR3 DNA sequence: TGTGCCAGCTTGGGACCACTCTACGAGCAGTACTTC.

CDR3 amino acids: CASSQGTSGYTGELFF. The CDR3 DNA reads TGCGCCAGCAGCCAAGGGACTAGCGGATACACCGGGGAGCTGTTTTTT. The chain recombines TRBV4-3 with TRBJ2-2; 10 bases match TRBD2. The CDR3 spans 16 residues. Germline V lookup: CDR1 LGHNA, CDR2 YSLEER. The J segment lost 3 bases and the V segment lost 1 base, leaving 2 bases of the junction unmatched.

CDR3 sequence: CASSSVGGTEAFF. The DNA for the CDR3 is TGTGCCAGTAGTAGTGTGGGGGGCACTGAAGCTTTCTTT. The chain uses TRBV19 and TRBJ1-1; possibly TRBD1 for D (5 bases). CDR3 length equals 13 residues. Trimming cost V 4 bases and J 4 bases, with 10 bases left between them. Germline V gene lookup returns CDR1 LNHDA and CDR2 SQIVND (reference sequence).

This clone was seen once. The chain has TRBV7-2 and TRBJ1-6; 7 positions agree with TRBD1. The CDR3 length is 15 residues. With 0 bases clipped from V and 9 bases from J, the junction kept 5 bases outside the gene matches. Per germline, CDR1 SGHTA and CDR2 FQGNSA. The CDR3 bases are TGTGCCAGCAGCTTAGCGAGCGACAGGGTTTCACCCCTCCACTTT. Translation gives CASSLASDRVSPLHF.

The V call is TRBV27, the J call TRBJ1-1; the match to TRBD1 covers 7 bases. The ends lost 6 bases at V and 0 bases at J; junction bases unmatched: 4. The CDR3 has 14 residues. The germline V gene encodes CDR1 MNHEY and CDR2 SMNVEV (reference sequence). CDR3 DNA: TGTGCCAGCAGATTCGGACAGGTGAACACTGAAGCTTTCTTT. It specifies CASRFGQVNTEAFF.

The J gene is TRBJ1-2, the V gene TRBV27; no definite D call. Germline lookup yields CDR1 MNHEY and CDR2 SMNVEV (reference sequence). The CDR3 loop spans 13 amino acids. V was shortened by 2 bases and J by 0 bases, with 4 bases between the two germline ends. CDR3 sequence reads: CASSLSSNYGYTF. CDR3 DNA sequence: TGTGCCAGCAGTTTAAGCTCTAACTATGGCTACACCTTC.

V is TRBV9 and J is TRBJ2-7, with TRBD2 identical over 8 bases. After removal of 0 bases from V and 7 bases from J, the junction contained 6 bases not matched to a gene. The CDR3 runs to 14 residues. The V gene's germline CDR1 is SGDLS and CDR2 YYNGEE. The CDR3 nucleotides are TGTGCCAGCAGCGTAGCGGGAGGGCCGGAAGAGCAGTACTTC. Translated: CASSVAGGPEEQYF.

The chain joins TRBV3-1 (or the pseudogene TRBV3-2) to TRBJ1-1; D is perhaps TRBD1 (5 bases). Trimming left V 6 bases short and J 1 base short, with 12 bases between. The CDR3 runs 14 residues. CDR1 LGHDT and CDR2 YNNKEL come from the germline V gene (reference sequence). CDR3 nucleotide sequence: TGTGCCAGCAGTTTGGGGCAGCAGAACACTGAAGCTTTCTTT. Its translation: CASSLGQQNTEAFF.